This TCR beta chain came from a study of cytomegalovirus exposure and HLA in healthy donors. Study observations and caveats: Diagnosis of cytomegalovirus status made by the classifier reportedly showed high specificity and sensitivity. There were a few CMV-associated chains whose specificity for CMV antigens was confirmed in vitro.

Points on this clone: The antigen is unknown.

13 Jbeta primers and 60 Vbeta primers were used for the PCR. Repertoires were generated with immunoSEQ multiplex PCR, while TCRdb's copy carries only in-frame clones and drops some. Among 50,000 to 70,000 clones, approximately 80% were seen once, and the ten largest hold approximately 6%. This CDR3 has 15 residues. Trimming took off 1 base at V and 0 bases at J, with 7 bases between the two ends. CDR1 is LGHNA and CDR2 is YSLEER in the germline V gene. What was sequenced was PBMCs. The rearrangement uses TRBV4-3 and TRBJ2-1; no reliable D call. This clonotype originated in a male donor in good health and CMV-seronegative. CDR3 amino acids: CASSQGSISYNEQFF. For the CDR3, the DNA is TGCGCCAGCAGCCAAGGGTCTATCTCCTACAATGAGCAGTTCTTC.